The 7 T cell receptor beta chains reported below all come from one sample, sequenced in a study of OX40 agonist ivuxolimab in advanced cancers. Sequenced by immunoSEQ multiplex PCR; TCRdb stores in-frame clones only, minus some. The sample consists of fewer than 85,000 clones, roughly nine tenths of them appearing once. The sequencing used CD4+ or CD8+ T cells sorted from blood, collected in a trial of the OX40 agonist ivuxolimab. These receptors were collected from an adult with an advanced solid tumor such as melanoma, head and neck, liver or kidney cancer.

This chain joins TRBV28 and TRBJ2-7, with D maybe TRBD2 (5 bases). V was clipped by 7 bases and J by 0 bases, with 16 bases between them. The CDR3 loop spans 15 amino acids. Germline values: CDR1 MDHEN, CDR2 SYDVKM. Here the CDR3 DNA reads TGTGCCAGCACCTCGGGATTGACGGGCTCCTACGAGCAGTACTTC. Protein product: CASTSGLTGSYEQYF.

The chain couples TRBV30 to TRBJ1-6; unclear D gene. Trimming removed 0 bases from V and 5 bases from J, with 14 bases in between. Germline V gene data show CDR1 as GTSNPN and CDR2 as SVGIG (reference sequence). The CDR3 loop spans 16 amino acids. CDR3 loop: CAWSVIRPQNNSPLHF. Here the CDR3 DNA reads TGTGCCTGGAGTGTAATCCGCCCTCAAAATAATTCACCCCTCCACTTT.

The chain links TRBV5-1 to TRBJ2-7; 12 nucleotides match TRBD2. Germline V gene lookup returns CDR1 SGHRS and CDR2 YFSETQ. The CDR3 has 14 amino acids. The ends lost 7 bases at V and 3 bases at J; junction bases unmatched: 5. Here the CDR3 reads CASSRLAGVYEQYF. DNA of the CDR3: TGCGCCAGCTCCAGACTAGCGGGAGTCTACGAGCAGTACTTC.

The gene calls are TRBV19 and TRBJ1-2; 7 positions agree with TRBD1. The CDR3 runs to 15 residues. The ends lost 5 bases at V and 4 bases at J; junction bases unmatched: 10. Germline lookup yields CDR1 LNHDA and CDR2 SQIVND (reference sequence). CDR3 in DNA: TGTGCCAGTAGTGCCACAGGGGACGAAATCTATGGCTACACCTTC. Its protein is CASSATGDEIYGYTF. The complete variable domain, with remaining parts taken from reference TRBV19 and TRBJ1-2, reads DGGITQSPKYLFRKEGQNVTLSCEQNLNHDAMYWYRQDPGQGLRLIYYSQIVNDFQKGDIAEGYSVSREKKESFPLTVTSAQKNPTAFYLCASSATGDEIYGYTFGSGTRLTVV.

CDR3 DNA: TGTGCCATCAGTGAAGAGGACACGGTCCGGTACTTC. Its protein is CAISEEDTVRYF. J is TRBJ2-7 and V is TRBV10-3, with a tentative D call TRBD1 (5 bases). Trimming removed 3 bases at V and 12 bases at J, with 15 bases between. The germline CDR1 and CDR2 sequences are ENHRY and SYGVKD. The CDR3 runs 12 residues.

This chain links TRBV6-1 with TRBJ2-1; D is uncertain. This CDR3 spans 12 amino acids. Germline lookup yields CDR1 MNHNS and CDR2 SASEGT. Trimming removed 7 bases at V and 6 bases at J, with 10 bases between. Here the CDR3 reads CASIGLSNEQFF. DNA of the CDR3: TGTGCCAGCATCGGGCTATCCAATGAGCAGTTCTTC.

This chain links TRBV18 with TRBJ1-5; a possible D gene is TRBD1 (5 bases). V lost 3 bases and J lost 2, with 11 bases in between. Germline V lookup: CDR1 KGHSH, CDR2 LQKENI. The length of the CDR3 is 15 residues. The CDR3 nucleotides read TGTGCCAGCTCACCCCTGGGGGGGGGCAATCAGCCCCAGCATTTT. Translating it yields CASSPLGGGNQPQHF.